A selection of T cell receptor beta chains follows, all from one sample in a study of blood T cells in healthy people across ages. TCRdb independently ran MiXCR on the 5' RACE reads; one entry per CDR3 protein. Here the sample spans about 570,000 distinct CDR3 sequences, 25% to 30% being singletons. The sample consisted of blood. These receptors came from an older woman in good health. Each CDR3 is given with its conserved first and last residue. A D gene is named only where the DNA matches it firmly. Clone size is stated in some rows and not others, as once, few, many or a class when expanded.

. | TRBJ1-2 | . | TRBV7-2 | CASSLAISNRLNYGYTF | TGTGCCAGCAGCTTAGCGATATCAAACCGGCTTAACTATGGCTACACCTTC
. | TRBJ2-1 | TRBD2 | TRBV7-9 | CASSPLLGLAGGRSSYNEQFF | TGTGCCAGCAGCCCCCTTCTAGGTCTAGCGGGAGGCCGCAGCTCCTACAATGAGCAGTTCTTC
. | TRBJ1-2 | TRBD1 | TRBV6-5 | CATHRGNYGYTF | TGTGCCACCCACAGGGGGAACTATGGCTACACCTTC
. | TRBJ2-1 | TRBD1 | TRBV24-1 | CATSDTTGTGKVLTYNEQFF | TGTGCCACCAGTGACACCACCGGGACAGGGAAAGTCCTCACCTACAATGAGCAGTTCTTC
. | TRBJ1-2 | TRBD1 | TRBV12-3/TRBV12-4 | CASSNRGQGYGYTF | TGTGCCAGCAGTAACCGCGGACAGGGATATGGCTACACCTTC
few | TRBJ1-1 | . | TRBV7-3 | CASSVMTNTEAFF | TGTGCCAGCAGCGTTATGACGAACACTGAAGCTTTCTTT
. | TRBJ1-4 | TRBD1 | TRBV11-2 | CASSLVPTGAFGEKLFF | TGTGCCAGCAGCTTGGTACCGACAGGGGCATTTGGAGAAAAACTGTTTTTT
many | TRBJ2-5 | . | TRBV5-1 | CASSLPGEETQYF | TGCGCCAGCAGCTTGCCAGGGGAAGAGACCCAGTACTTC
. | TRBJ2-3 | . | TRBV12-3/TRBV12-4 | CASSFEGADTQYF | TGTGCCAGCAGTTTTGAAGGCGCAGATACGCAGTATTTT
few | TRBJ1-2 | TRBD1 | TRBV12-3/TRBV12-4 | CASGPPNRGGYTF | TGTGCCAGCGGGCCCCCGAACAGGGGGGGCTACACCTTC
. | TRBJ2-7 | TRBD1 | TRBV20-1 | CSAANGQGLYEQYF | TGCAGTGCAGCTAACGGACAGGGACTCTACGAGCAGTACTTC
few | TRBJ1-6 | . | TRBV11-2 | CASSPTGVRSYNSPLHF | TGTGCCAGCAGCCCGACCGGGGTCCGGTCCTATAATTCACCCCTCCACTTT
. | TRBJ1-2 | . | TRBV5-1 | CASSFSGSANYGYTF | TGCGCCAGCAGCTTCTCTGGAAGCGCTAACTATGGCTACACCTTC
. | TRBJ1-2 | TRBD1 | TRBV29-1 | CSAQGQANYGYTF | TGCAGCGCCCAAGGACAGGCTAACTATGGCTACACCTTC
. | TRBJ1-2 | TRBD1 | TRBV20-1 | CSAFIQGKGYGYTF | TGCAGTGCTTTCATACAGGGGAAAGGCTATGGCTACACCTTC
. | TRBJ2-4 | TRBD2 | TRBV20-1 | CSARVSGGRIAKNIQYF | TGCAGTGCTAGAGTTAGCGGGGGGCGGATAGCCAAAAACATTCAGTACTTC
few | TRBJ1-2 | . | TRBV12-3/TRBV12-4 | CASSLRARGHTF | TGTGCCAGCAGTCTCCGGGCCCGGGGCCACACCTTC
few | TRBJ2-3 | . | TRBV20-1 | CSGRAEPTDTQYF | TGCAGTGGGAGGGCGGAGCCTACAGATACGCAGTATTTT
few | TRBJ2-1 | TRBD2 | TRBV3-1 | CASSPQRGGHEQFF | TGTGCCAGCAGCCCCCAGCGGGGGGGCCATGAGCAGTTCTTC
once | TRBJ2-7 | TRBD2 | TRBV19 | CASSFSPGLGFKEQYF | TGTGCCAGTAGTTTCAGTCCGGGACTAGGATTTAAGGAGCAGTACTTC
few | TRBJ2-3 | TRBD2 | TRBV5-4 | CASSLPGLHTDTQYF | TGTGCCAGCAGCTTACCGGGACTACACACAGATACGCAGTATTTT
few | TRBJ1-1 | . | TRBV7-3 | CASSSLRDTEAFF | TGTGCCAGCAGCTCACTGAGGGATACTGAAGCTTTCTTT
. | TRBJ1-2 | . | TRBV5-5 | CASSPLLVGYTF | TGTGCCAGCAGCCCGCTCCTCGTTGGCTACACCTTC
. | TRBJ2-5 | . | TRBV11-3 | CASSPSSEAGETQYF | TGTGCCAGCAGCCCTAGTTCGGAGGCTGGAGAGACCCAGTACTTC
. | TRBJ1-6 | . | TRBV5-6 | CASSLDRFEGSSLHF | TGTGCCAGCAGCTTGGATCGCTTCGAGGGCTCATCCCTCCACTTT
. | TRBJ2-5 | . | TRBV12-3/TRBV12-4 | CASSYGHMNVGQYF | TGTGCCAGCAGTTACGGACATATGAACGTAGGGCAGTACTTC
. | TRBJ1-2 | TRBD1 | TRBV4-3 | CASSRQGSYGCTF | TGCGCCAGCAGTCGACAGGGGAGTTATGGCTGCACCTTC
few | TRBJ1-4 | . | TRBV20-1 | CSARIHEKLFF | TGCAGTGCTAGGATTCATGAAAAACTGTTTTTT
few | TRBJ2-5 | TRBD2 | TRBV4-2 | CASSRIAGPPETQYF | TGTGCCAGCAGCCGCATAGCGGGCCCGCCAGAGACCCAGTACTTC
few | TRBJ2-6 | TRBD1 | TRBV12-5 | CASGPGQGKAGANVLTF | TGTGCTAGTGGTCCCGGACAGGGGAAGGCTGGGGCCAACGTCCTGACTTTC
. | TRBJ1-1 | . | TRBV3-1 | CASVNTEAFF | TGTGCCAGCGTTAACACTGAAGCTTTCTTT
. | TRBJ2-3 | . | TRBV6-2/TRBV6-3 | CASSYSKTFTDTQYF | TGTGCCAGCAGTTACTCGAAGACGTTCACAGATACGCAGTATTTT
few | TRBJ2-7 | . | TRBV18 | CASSPRSDYEQYF | TGTGCCAGCTCACCTCGGTCGGACTACGAGCAGTACTTC
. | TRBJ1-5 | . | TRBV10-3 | CAISSGGDTQHF | TGTGCCATCTCTAGCGGGGGCGATACGCAGCATTTT
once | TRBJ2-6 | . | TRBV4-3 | CASSQDISGQTLSGANVPTF | TGCGCCAGCAGCCAAGATATAAGCGGGCAGACACTTTCTGGGGCCAACGTCCCGACTTTC
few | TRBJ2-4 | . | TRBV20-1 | CSARAQTGNTNIQYF | TGCAGTGCTAGAGCCCAAACGGGGAACACAAACATTCAGTACTTC
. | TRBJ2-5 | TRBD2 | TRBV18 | CASSPSGGNQETQYF | TGTGCCAGCTCTCCTAGCGGGGGTAACCAAGAGACCCAGTACTTC
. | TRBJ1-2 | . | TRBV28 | CAGGGLNYGYTF | TGTGCCGGGGGGGGGCTAAACTATGGCTACACCTTC